These 12 T cell receptor beta chains came from one sample sequenced in a study of blood T cell repertoires in COVID-19. TCRdb keeps only in-frame clones here, not all; method: immunoSEQ multiplex PCR. Here the sample spans fewer than 250,000 clones, almost 90% being singletons. Sequenced sample: PBMCs or T cells enriched from blood (not recorded which). The receptors were gathered from a woman aged 50 to 60 with acute COVID-19.

The chain has TRBV9 and TRBJ2-2; D is uncertain. Deletions cut 4 bases from V and 0 bases from J, with 13 bases between. Germline V gene lookup returns CDR1 SGDLS and CDR2 YYNGEE. This CDR3 region has 16 residues. DNA for the CDR3: TGTGCCAGCAGCAAACAGCAGGTTACGAACACCGGGGAGCTGTTTTTT. Translation: CASSKQQVTNTGELFF.

The chain employs TRBV18 and TRBJ2-5; the D gene is possibly TRBD1 (6 bases). Germline CDR1 and CDR2: KGHSH and LQKENI. The CDR3 runs to 15 residues. Deletions cut 3 bases from V and 5 bases from J, with 16 bases between. CDR3 coding DNA: TGTGCCAGCTCACCTGGGCAGGGGACGGGGGAGACCCAGTACTTC. It yields the protein CASSPGQGTGETQYF.

This clone was found once. The V call is TRBV7-9, the J call TRBJ2-7; possible D gene TRBD2, 6 bases. The CDR3 is 13 amino acids. Trimming removed 6 bases from V and 3 bases from J, with 12 bases in between. Germline CDR1 reads SEHNR; CDR2 reads FQNEAQ (reference sequence). The CDR3 bases are TGTGCCAGCAGTAGACTAGTGCTCTACGAGCAGTACTTC. The encoded protein is CASSRLVLYEQYF.

This clone has only a few counts. The chain employs TRBV13 and TRBJ2-7; 10 bases map to TRBD1. The CDR3 extends over 15 amino acids. With V trimmed by 1 base and J by 4 bases, 4 bases remained unmatched. The germline CDR1 and CDR2 sequences are PRHDT and FYEKMQ (reference sequence). Here the CDR3 reads CASSLVGQGKYEQYF. CDR3 sequence (DNA): TGTGCCAGCAGCTTAGTGGGACAGGGGAAGTACGAGCAGTACTTC.

This rearrangement joins TRBV9 to TRBJ2-1; 7 nucleotides line up with TRBD2. This CDR3 has 17 amino acids. Germline V gene lookup returns CDR1 SGDLS and CDR2 YYNGEE. V was clipped by 4 bases and J by 4 bases; unmatched bases: 14. The CDR3 nucleotides read TGTGCCAGCAGCTCCCGCGACGGGCAGCGGGAATACAATGAGCAGTTCTTC. Residues: CASSSRDGQREYNEQFF. Full variable domain (rest looked up from reference TRBV9 and TRBJ2-1): DSGVTQTPKHLITATGQRVTLRCSPRSGDLSVYWYQQSLDQGLQFLIQYYNGEERAKGNILERFSAQQFPDLHSELNLSSLELGDSALYFCASSSRDGQREYNEQFFGPGTRLTVL.

The V and J genes are TRBV7-2 and TRBJ1-6, with 10 bases that match TRBD1. V gave up 5 bases and J gave up 10 bases; unmatched junction bases: 5. The germline gives CDR1 SGHTA, CDR2 FQGNSA. The CDR3 covers 14 residues. CDR3 loop: CASSPGQGDSPLHF. CDR3 bases: TGTGCCAGCAGCCCTGGACAGGGGGACTCACCCCTCCACTTT.

The chain links TRBV6-4 to TRBJ1-1, with 7 bases matching TRBD1. Germline loops: CDR1 MRHNA, CDR2 SNTAGT. The CDR3 runs to 14 residues. V lost 6 bases to trimming and J lost 6 bases; unmatched junction nucleotides: 10. Here the CDR3 reads CASSGDRAPAEAFF. CDR3 sequence (DNA): TGTGCCAGCAGCGGTGACAGGGCACCGGCTGAAGCTTTCTTT.

The chain links TRBV20-1 to TRBJ1-4; 7 nucleotides align to TRBD1. CDR3 length equals 14 residues. J lost 7 bases, V lost 3 bases, and 8 bases had no gene match. The germline gives CDR1 DFQATT, CDR2 SNEGSKA (reference sequence). The CDR3 sequence: CSASLGQAPEKLFF. The DNA of the CDR3 is TGCAGTGCTAGTCTAGGACAGGCACCTGAAAAACTGTTTTTT.

The chain has TRBV12-5 and TRBJ1-5, with D maybe TRBD1 (6 bases). The germline CDR1 and CDR2 sequences are LGHNT and FRNRAP. The ends were cut back, 5 bases at V and 5 bases at J, with 16 bases in the middle. The CDR3 totals 15 residues. CDR3 sequence reads: CASGLRAGVYQPQHF. In DNA form, the CDR3 reads TGTGCTAGTGGTCTTCGCGCAGGGGTTTATCAGCCCCAGCATTTT.

This clone came up a few times. The V call is TRBV7-8, the J call TRBJ1-6; no clear D. From germline, CDR1 is SGHVS and CDR2 FQNEAQ. The CDR3 covers 15 residues. Trimming pared 1 base from V and 6 bases from J, leaving 10 bases between. The CDR3 nucleotides read TGTGCCAGCAGCTTAGGTTTACAGACTAATTCACCCCTCCACTTT. This gives the protein CASSLGLQTNSPLHF.

This chain joins TRBV7-3 and TRBJ2-7, with 7 bases matching TRBD1. The V gene end was trimmed by 2 bases and the J gene end by 1 base; junction bases not matched to a gene: 5. The CDR3 contains 15 residues. Germline assignment: CDR1 SGHTA and CDR2 FQGTGA. The CDR3 reads CASSLDRARSYEQYF. CDR3 sequence (DNA): TGTGCCAGCAGCTTAGACAGGGCGAGGTCCTACGAGCAGTACTTC.

The chain carries TRBV3-1 (or the pseudogene TRBV3-2) and TRBJ1-2, with D unresolved. The CDR3 totals 15 residues. Germline CDR1 reads LGHDT; CDR2 reads YNNKEL (reference sequence). Trimming left V 4 bases short and J 4 bases short, with 16 bases between. The CDR3 sequence: CASSPFRRRIYGYTF. The CDR3 DNA is TGTGCCAGCAGCCCCTTTCGGAGGCGTATCTATGGCTACACCTTC.